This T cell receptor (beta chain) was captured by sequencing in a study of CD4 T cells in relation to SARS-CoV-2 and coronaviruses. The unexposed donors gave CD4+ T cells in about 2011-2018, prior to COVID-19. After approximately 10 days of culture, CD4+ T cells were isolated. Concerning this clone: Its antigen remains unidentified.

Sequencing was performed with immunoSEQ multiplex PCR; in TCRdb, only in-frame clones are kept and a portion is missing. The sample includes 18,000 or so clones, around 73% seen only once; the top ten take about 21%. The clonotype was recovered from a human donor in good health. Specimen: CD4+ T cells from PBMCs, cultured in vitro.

The DNA for the CDR3 is TGTGCCAGCAGCTCGATCTTATACAATGAGCAGTTCTTC. Its translation is CASSSILYNEQFF. V gene TRBV5-4 combines with J gene TRBJ2-1; D unclear. The germline V gene has CDR1 SGHNT and CDR2 YYREEE (reference sequence). The CDR3 length is 13 residues. Trimming shortened V by 3 bases and J by 4 bases, and 8 bases separated the two germline ends.